The sequence of this T cell receptor (beta chain) was determined in a study of cytomegalovirus exposure and HLA in healthy donors. As regards this clone: What it binds is not known.

PCR involved 60 Vbeta and 13 Jbeta primers. Measured with immunoSEQ multiplex PCR; TCRdb has only the in-frame clones, and not every one. Of roughly 130,000 clones listed, around four fifths are singletons. The CDR3 is 16 amino acids. The germline gives CDR1 MNHEY, CDR2 SVGAGI. With 2 bases removed from V and 5 bases from J, the gap between germline ends came to 13 bases. Findings and limits, study-wide: The listing of 150 to 200 TCR beta chains classed them as cytomegalovirus-associated. Some V segments, TRBV6-2 and TRBV6-3 among them, were indistinguishable and were therefore excluded.

This TCR was recovered from a male donor in good health and CMV-seropositive. The sequencing input was PBMCs. The rearrangement uses TRBV6-5 and TRBJ1-6; D is perhaps TRBD1 (6 bases). CDR3 DNA sequence: TGTGCCAGCAGTTACCAGGGACAATTCAATAATTCACCCCTCCACTTT. Protein product: CASSYQGQFNNSPLHF.